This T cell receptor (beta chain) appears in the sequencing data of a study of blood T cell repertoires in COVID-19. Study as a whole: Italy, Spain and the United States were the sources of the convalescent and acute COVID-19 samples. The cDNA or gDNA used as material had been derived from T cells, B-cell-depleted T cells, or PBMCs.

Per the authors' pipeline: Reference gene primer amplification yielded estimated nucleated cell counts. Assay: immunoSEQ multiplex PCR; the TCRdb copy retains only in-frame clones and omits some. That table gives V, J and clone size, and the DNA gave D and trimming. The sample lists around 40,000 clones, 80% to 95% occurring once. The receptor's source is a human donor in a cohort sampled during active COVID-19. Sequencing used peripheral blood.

The CDR3 here is CASSVSPQGREESGYTF. The CDR3 DNA sequence: TGTGCCAGCAGTGTCAGTCCCCAGGGGAGGGAGGAAAGTGGCTACACCTTC. The V call is TRBV2, the J call TRBJ1-2; TRBD1 is a possible D gene (6 bases). The CDR3 contains 17 residues. Germline V CDR1 and CDR2: SNHLY, FYNNEI. V was shortened by 4 bases and J by 7 bases, with 25 bases between the two germline ends.